This TCR beta chain was obtained from a study of cytomegalovirus exposure and HLA in healthy donors. Study observations and caveats: As a later analysis revealed, most CMV-associated TCR beta chains appeared HLA-restricted. With later analysis, a missense DCLRE1C variant became linked to TCR beta V- and J-gene trimming. More clonal expansion characterized HLA-associated TCR beta chains than equally common others in a later analysis.

A word on this clone: Its antigen remains unknown.

60 Vbeta and 13 Jbeta primers were used in PCR. Methods used by the authors: The count from a later analysis was 79 million or so unique TCR beta chains, roughly 11 million of them shared. Here immunoSEQ multiplex PCR was the method, and the copy in TCRdb shows in-frame clones only, minus some. D and trimming were read from the DNA, whereas the V and J calls and clone size are those reported in that table. This sample contains over 200,000 clones. In germline, CDR1 is SGHTA, CDR2 FQGNSA. Trimming cost V 2 bases and J 3 bases; bases outside gene matches: 7. The CDR3 runs to 16 residues. The clonotype was recovered from a woman in her thirties in good health and CMV-seropositive. V usage is TRBV7-2 and J usage is TRBJ1-3; 7 bases are shared with TRBD1. Material: PBMCs. The CDR3 sequence is CASSLNRAGGGNTIYF. The CDR3 DNA follows: TGTGCCAGCAGCTTAAATAGGGCAGGGGGTGGAAACACCATATATTTT.